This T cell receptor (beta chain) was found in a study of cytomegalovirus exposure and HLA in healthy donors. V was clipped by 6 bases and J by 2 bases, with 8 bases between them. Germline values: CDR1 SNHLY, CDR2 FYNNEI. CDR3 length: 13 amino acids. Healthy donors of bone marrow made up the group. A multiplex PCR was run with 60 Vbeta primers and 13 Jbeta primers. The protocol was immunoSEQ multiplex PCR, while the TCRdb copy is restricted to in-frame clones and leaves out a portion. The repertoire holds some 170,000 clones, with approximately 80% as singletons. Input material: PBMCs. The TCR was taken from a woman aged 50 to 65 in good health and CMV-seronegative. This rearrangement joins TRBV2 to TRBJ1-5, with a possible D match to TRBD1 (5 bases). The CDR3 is CASRTQGNQPQHF. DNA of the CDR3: TGTGCCAGCAGGACACAGGGCAATCAGCCCCAGCATTTT.